The 23 T cell receptor beta chains presented below share a single source sample, sequenced in a study of cytomegalovirus exposure and HLA in healthy donors (dated 2017 in TCRdb). Receptors were amplified or captured by the immunoSEQ multiplex PCR assay. The multiplex PCR relied on a mix of 60 forward primers for TCR Vbeta segments and 13 reverse primers for TCR Jbeta segments. Imported from immuneACCESS, the table was reduced by TCRdb to in-frame sequences with V and J called. These copies leave out some clones; in studies compared against another copy, an unresolved V gene accounts for under half, and the cause of the remainder is not known. The sample table shows 150,000 to 200,000 clones, and about 70% are seen once. The ten top clones hold less than 3.5% of the sample. Sequencing used PBMCs. The source is a middle-aged woman in good health and CMV-seropositive.

The chain combines TRBV6-5 with TRBJ2-1; D is possibly TRBD2 (6 bases). In germline, CDR1 is MNHEY, CDR2 SVGAGI. Trimming took 6 bases from V and 1 from J, leaving 10 bases between them. The CDR3 totals 14 residues. This CDR3 is CASSRGDSYNEQFF. The CDR3 DNA is TGTGCCAGCAGCCGCGGGGATTCCTACAATGAGCAGTTCTTC.

This sequence joins TRBV5-8 and TRBJ1-2; 7 bases are a match to TRBD1. Germline CDR1 and CDR2: SGHTS and YDEGEE. Trimming cost V 4 bases and J 5 bases; bases outside gene matches: 5. The CDR3 is made up of 13 amino acids. The CDR3 DNA is TGTGCCAGCAGCCCAATACAGGGGTATGGCTACACCTTC. Translating it yields CASSPIQGYGYTF.

CDR3 bases: TGCAGCGTTGCTCAGGGAATGGCTGAAGCTTTCTTT. This encodes CSVAQGMAEAFF. V is TRBV29-1 and J is TRBJ1-1; D may be TRBD1 (5 bases). The CDR3 has 12 residues. Germline CDR1 SQVTM, CDR2 ANQGSEA. V was pared by 4 bases and J by 6 bases, with 12 bases between.

The rearrangement joins TRBV5-1 to TRBJ1-3; D is unresolved. V was pared by 0 bases and J by 1 base, with 8 bases between. The CDR3 has 15 amino acids. Germline V CDR1 and CDR2: SGHRS, YFSETQ. CDR3 in amino acids: CASSLVERSGNTIYF. CDR3 in DNA: TGCGCCAGCAGCTTGGTAGAACGATCTGGAAACACCATATATTTT.

J is TRBJ2-7 and V is TRBV4-3, with 7 positions matching TRBD1. V lost 4 bases, J lost 7 bases, and 16 bases stayed unmatched. CDR3 length equals 16 residues. The germline CDR1 and CDR2 sequences are LGHNA and YSLEER. In nucleotides, the CDR3 is TGCGCCAGCAGCCCGGCGACCGGGACAGACGCGTTTGAGCAGTACTTC. It yields the protein CASSPATGTDAFEQYF.

This chain uses TRBV25-1 with TRBJ2-7, with D perhaps matching TRBD1 (6 bases). Germline V lookup: CDR1 MGHDK, CDR2 SYGVNS. The germline V and J ends were trimmed by 7 bases and 4 bases, with 14 bases remaining between them. The CDR3 is made up of 13 amino acids. CDR3 loop: CASMSTGGYEQYF. For the CDR3, the DNA is TGTGCCAGCATGTCGACAGGCGGGTACGAGCAGTACTTC.

The chain joins TRBV6-4 to TRBJ2-1; D may be TRBD2 (6 bases). CDR3 length equals 15 residues. The germline gives CDR1 MRHNA, CDR2 SNTAGT. The V end lost 2 bases, the J end lost 6 bases, and 14 bases lay between the germline ends. In nucleotides, the CDR3 is TGTGCCAGCAGTGACCCTAGCGTCGGTGGCAATGAGCAGTTCTTC. It translates to CASSDPSVGGNEQFF.

CDR3 DNA: TGTGCCAGTAGTATAGATTTGGCAGCAACTAATGAAAAACTGTTTTTT. Its translation: CASSIDLAATNEKLFF. The chain uses TRBV19 and TRBJ1-4, with D uncertain. Germline values: CDR1 LNHDA, CDR2 SQIVND (reference sequence). CDR3 length equals 16 residues. V gave up 0 bases and J gave up 0 bases, with 8 bases separating them.

This clone turned up a few times. J is TRBJ2-1 and V is TRBV9, with 7 bases matching TRBD2. There are 17 residues in the CDR3. V trimming: 4 bases; J trimming: 5 bases; junction bases outside the gene matches: 15. CDR1 SGDLS and CDR2 YYNGEE come from the germline V gene. In DNA form, the CDR3 reads TGTGCCAGCAGCACCGAAGTTAGCGGGCATAATAACAATGAGCAGTTCTTC. Residues: CASSTEVSGHNNNEQFF.

The chain joins TRBV29-1 to TRBJ2-1, with TRBD2 matching over 10 bases. From germline, CDR1 is SQVTM and CDR2 ANQGSEA. The CDR3 covers 14 residues. The trim removed 4 bases at V and 8 bases at J, leaving 8 bases unmatched. As DNA, the CDR3 is TGCAGCGTTGTCGCTAGCGGGAGAGTAGATGAGCAGTTCTTC. Protein: CSVVASGRVDEQFF.

The genes are TRBV5-1 and TRBJ2-7; 7 bases line up with TRBD2. This CDR3 region has 14 residues. CDR1 and CDR2 (germline): SGHRS, YFSETQ. Losses at the gene ends were 4 bases for V and 4 bases for J; bases not matched to a gene: 8. Written as DNA, the CDR3 is TGCGCCAGCAGCCCCGGGACTATCATTTACGAGCAGTACTTC. It yields the protein CASSPGTIIYEQYF.

The V call is TRBV19, the J call TRBJ2-2; D possibly corresponds to TRBD2 (5 bases). Germline CDR1 and CDR2: LNHDA and SQIVND (reference sequence). The CDR3 is 14 residues long. V was clipped by 5 bases and J by 6 bases, with 13 bases between them. CDR3 protein: CASSPGGAAGELFF. The CDR3 bases are TGTGCCAGTAGTCCCGGAGGTGCGGCCGGGGAGCTGTTTTTT.

The chain combines TRBV4-1 with TRBJ1-1, with no clear D. Trimming took 4 bases from V and 11 from J, leaving 17 bases between them. The CDR3 loop spans 13 amino acids. Germline assignment: CDR1 MGHRA and CDR2 YSYEKL. The CDR3 region has the DNA TGCGCCAGCAGCCGAGCTTACACCGAGGTGGCTTTCTTT. Protein product: CASSRAYTEVAFF.

The V call is TRBV9, the J call TRBJ1-2; TRBD1 might be the D (6 bases). Trimming stripped 3 bases from V and 4 bases from J, with 22 bases between. The germline CDR1 and CDR2 sequences are SGDLS and YYNGEE. The CDR3 sequence is 17 residues long. The CDR3 region has the DNA TGTGCCAGCAGCGCCGGGACACTCCGTTCGGACACCTATGGCTACACCTTC. It yields the protein CASSAGTLRSDTYGYTF.

This clone appeared once. V is TRBV6-4 and J is TRBJ1-1; D unclear. From germline, CDR1 is MRHNA and CDR2 SNTAGT. This CDR3 is 14 amino acids long. Trimming took off 0 bases at V and 0 bases at J, with 5 bases between the two ends. CDR3 coding DNA: TGTGCCAGCAGTGACTCGTATTTGAACACTGAAGCTTTCTTT. Translation: CASSDSYLNTEAFF.

This rearrangement joins TRBV10-3 to TRBJ2-7; perhaps TRBD1 as D (6 bases). Germline assignment: CDR1 ENHRY and CDR2 SYGVKD. The CDR3 is made up of 14 amino acids. The V end lost 6 bases, the J end lost 2 bases, and 14 bases lay between the germline ends. CDR3 residues: CAISPGTNPYEQYF. CDR3 in DNA: TGTGCCATCAGCCCCGGGACAAACCCCTACGAGCAGTACTTC.

This clone was picked up a small number of times. The chain combines TRBV6-1 with TRBJ1-1; the D is unclear. Germline assignment: CDR1 MNHNS and CDR2 SASEGT. V lost 2 bases, J lost 4 bases, and 20 bases lay in between. This CDR3 has 17 residues. CDR3 coding DNA: TGTGCCAGCAGTGAAAGTGGGTGGAGGGATTCGGGCACTGAAGCTTTCTTT. Residues: CASSESGWRDSGTEAFF.

The chain carries TRBV23-1 and TRBJ2-5; 8 bases are shared with TRBD1. TRBV23-1 has ORF status, its function being uncertain. V trimming: 1 base; J trimming: 6 bases; junction bases outside the gene matches: 7. CDR3 length: 15 residues. Here the CDR3 DNA reads TGCGCCAGCAGTCAATTGGACAGGGCTGGGCAGACCCAGTACTTC. Translation gives CASSQLDRAGQTQYF.

Concerning this clone itself: Other DNA variants within this sample encode the same CDR3. V gene TRBV5-4 combines with J gene TRBJ2-7; D possibly corresponds to TRBD1 (5 bases). The CDR3 is 13 residues long. The V gene lost 1 base and the J gene lost 1 base, with 6 bases spanning the gap. CDR1 is SGHNT and CDR2 is YYREEE in the germline V gene (reference sequence). The CDR3 loop reads CASSLRGSYEQYF. CDR3 coding DNA: TGTGCCAGCAGCTTGAGGGGATCCTACGAGCAGTACTTC.

The rearrangement links TRBV4-1 to TRBJ1-5, with D maybe TRBD1 (5 bases). The germline gives CDR1 MGHRA, CDR2 YSYEKL. V lost 1 base, J lost 0 bases, and 13 bases lay in between. The CDR3 is made up of 17 amino acids. The CDR3 DNA sequence: TGCGCCAGCAGCCAAGGTAGACAGAGAAATAGCAATCAGCCCCAGCATTTT. Its translation: CASSQGRQRNSNQPQHF.

This clone was counted a single time. V usage is TRBV5-1 and J usage is TRBJ1-1; 8 bases line up with TRBD1. V dropped 4 bases and J dropped 0; count of bases not matched to a gene: 11. CDR1 and CDR2 (germline): SGHRS, YFSETQ. This CDR3 comprises 17 residues. As DNA, the CDR3 is TGCGCCAGCAGCCCGGACAGGGCCCGGCGAGTGAACACTGAAGCTTTCTTT. This encodes CASSPDRARRVNTEAFF.

This chain links TRBV19 with TRBJ1-1; no firm D call. Germline CDR1 is LNHDA and CDR2 is SQIVND (reference sequence). The CDR3 is 12 amino acids. Trimming took off 5 bases at V and 1 base at J, with 5 bases between the two ends. The CDR3 DNA reads TGTGCCAGTAGTGAGAGGAACACTGAAGCTTTCTTT. Protein product: CASSERNTEAFF.

V is TRBV9 and J is TRBJ1-3, with D tentatively TRBD1 (5 bases). The V end was cut by 0 bases, the J end by 0 bases, with 13 bases between. CDR1 is SGDLS, CDR2 YYNGEE, per germline. This CDR3 is 17 amino acids long. The CDR3 DNA reads TGTGCCAGCAGCGTAGGGCCCCGACAGACCTCTGGAAACACCATATATTTT. It specifies CASSVGPRQTSGNTIYF.